These T cell receptor beta chains were read from a single sample in a study of CD8 T cells in Susac syndrome. MiXCR was run by TCRdb on the immunoSEQ multiplex PCR reads, yielding one entry per CDR3 protein. The sample records some 150,000 distinct CDR3 sequences, 85% to 95% being singletons. Sequencing used CD4+ T cells from PBMCs. These TCRs come from a human donor with Susac syndrome. Both conserved end residues are part of each CDR3. The order of the fields is D gene, J gene, clone size, V gene, CDR3 protein, CDR3 DNA. A D gene is named only where the DNA matches it firmly. Not every row has a clone size; where given, it reads once, few, many or a size class.

TRBD1,TRBJ1-1,-,TRBV5-4,CASSLPGQDTEAFF,TGTGCCAGCAGCCTCCCGGGACAGGACACTGAAGCTTTCTTT
-,TRBJ1-2,-,TRBV29-1,CSVGGGSNYGYTF,TGCAGCGTTGGCGGAGGGTCTAACTATGGCTACACCTTC
-,TRBJ2-1,-,TRBV14,CASSTQVSGQLTDNEQFF,TGTGCCAGCAGCACCCAAGTGTCGGGACAATTAACCGACAATGAGCAGTTCTTC
-,TRBJ2-1,once,TRBV20-1,CSANSGEQFF,TGCAGTGCTAATAGTGGGGAGCAGTTCTTC
-,TRBJ1-1,once,TRBV3-1,CASSQASGLKAFF,TGTGCCAGCAGCCAAGCCTCGGGCCTGAAAGCTTTCTTT
-,TRBJ1-2,-,TRBV19,CASSSGSDGYTF,TGTGCCAGTAGTTCCGGGTCGGATGGCTACACCTTC
TRBD1,TRBJ2-7,-,TRBV29-1,CSALKTGSSYEQYF,TGCAGCGCCCTCAAGACAGGGAGCTCCTACGAGCAGTACTTC
TRBD2,TRBJ2-3,-,TRBV5-1,CASSGRLAGGDTDTQYF,TGCGCCAGCAGCGGGCGACTAGCGGGGGGCGACACAGATACGCAGTATTTT
-,TRBJ1-1,-,TRBV5-1,CASSLASQNTEAFF,TGCGCCAGCAGCTTGGCCAGCCAGAACACTGAAGCTTTCTTT
-,TRBJ1-2,-,TRBV7-3,CASRSTGQGGYTF,TGTGCCAGCAGATCTACAGGGCAAGGAGGCTACACCTTC
-,TRBJ2-1,-,TRBV5-6,CASSTDSYNEQFF,TGTGCCAGCAGCACAGACAGCTACAATGAGCAGTTCTTC
-,TRBJ2-1,-,TRBV5-1,CASSLVRVSEQFF,TGCGCCAGCAGCTTGGTTAGGGTCAGTGAGCAGTTCTTC
-,TRBJ1-2,-,TRBV5-1,CASRDSSYGYTF,TGCGCCAGCAGGGACAGCTCCTATGGCTACACCTTC
-,TRBJ2-2,-,TRBV3-1,CASSQDQWPGSTGELFF,TGTGCCAGCAGCCAAGATCAGTGGCCAGGGAGCACCGGGGAGCTGTTTTTT
-,TRBJ2-5,-,TRBV10-3,CAISAAGETQYF,TGTGCCATCAGTGCCGCGGGGGAGACCCAGTACTTC
-,TRBJ2-1,-,TRBV5-4,CASSLVGGPLNEQFF,TGTGCCAGCAGCTTGGTCGGGGGTCCTTTAAATGAGCAGTTCTTC
TRBD2,TRBJ2-5,-,TRBV15,CATSRRTSGLYQETQYF,TGTGCCACCAGCCGCCGGACTAGCGGTTTGTACCAAGAGACCCAGTACTTC
-,TRBJ1-5,-,TRBV27,CASARASGQPQHF,TGTGCCAGCGCCCGGGCCTCGGGGCAGCCCCAGCATTTT
-,TRBJ2-7,-,TRBV20-1,CSAREAVLNEQYF,TGCAGTGCTAGAGAAGCGGTTCTGAATGAGCAGTACTTC
TRBD1,TRBJ1-2,-,TRBV20-1,CSARGDRDAYGYTF,TGCAGTGCTAGAGGGGACAGGGACGCGTATGGCTACACCTTC
-,TRBJ2-3,-,TRBV6-5,CASSLGGGSTDTQYF,TGTGCCAGCAGTCTTGGAGGGGGGAGCACAGATACGCAGTATTTT
-,TRBJ2-4,-,TRBV29-1,CSVEDEGNQNIQYF,TGCAGCGTTGAAGATGAGGGGAACCAAAACATTCAGTACTTC
-,TRBJ2-7,-,TRBV5-1,CASSLAAQGPYEQYF,TGCGCCAGCAGCTTGGCCGCACAGGGCCCCTACGAGCAGTACTTC
-,TRBJ2-7,-,TRBV7-2,CASSPTRGTLAASPYEQYF,TGTGCCAGCAGCCCAACGCGGGGTACCCTTGCCGCGTCGCCTTACGAGCAGTACTTC
-,TRBJ2-1,once,TRBV5-4,CASSPQGKGPFF,TGTGCCAGCAGCCCACAGGGAAAAGGTCCGTTCTTC
TRBD1,TRBJ1-2,-,TRBV18,CASSQGAGYTF,TGTGCCAGCTCACAGGGGGCTGGCTACACCTTC
-,TRBJ1-2,-,TRBV25-1,CASSFRGGGYTF,TGTGCCAGCAGTTTCAGGGGTGGCGGCTACACCTTC
TRBD2,TRBJ2-3,-,TRBV10-3,CAISPGLAGALDTQYF,TGTGCCATCAGTCCGGGACTAGCGGGGGCCCTAGATACGCAGTATTTT
-,TRBJ2-3,-,TRBV5-1,CASSIGLGLTSTDTQYF,TGCGCCAGCAGCATCGGGCTGGGACTCACTAGCACAGATACGCAGTATTTT
-,TRBJ1-1,-,TRBV7-6,CASSSSDKPSSGAFF,TGTGCCAGCAGCTCCTCGGACAAGCCGTCGTCGGGGGCTTTCTTT
-,TRBJ2-5,-,TRBV5-1,CASSSDRMETQYF,TGCGCCAGCAGCTCCGACAGGATGGAGACCCAGTACTTC
TRBD1,TRBJ2-7,-,TRBV2,CASSESRDRVRYF,TGTGCCAGCAGTGAGTCCCGGGACAGGGTTCGGTACTTC
-,TRBJ1-4,-,TRBV25-1,CASSGQAQGEKLFF,TGTGCCAGCAGTGGACAGGCCCAGGGTGAAAAACTGTTTTTT
TRBD1,TRBJ1-1,-,TRBV12-3/TRBV12-4,CASSFDRGLTQAEAFF,TGTGCCAGCAGTTTTGACAGGGGGCTCACCCAAGCTGAAGCTTTCTTT
-,TRBJ2-2,-,TRBV3-1,CASSQGTPNTGELFF,TGTGCCAGCAGCCAGGGGACACCGAACACCGGGGAGCTGTTTTTT
TRBD2,TRBJ2-5,-,TRBV27,CASSRAGTDGTQYF,TGTGCCAGTAGTAGAGCGGGGACCGACGGGACCCAGTACTTC
-,TRBJ1-3,-,TRBV10-3,CAISEGGHSGNTIYF,TGTGCCATCAGTGAAGGTGGGCACTCCGGAAACACCATATATTTT
-,TRBJ2-4,-,TRBV20-1,CSAHGQLLAKNIQYF,TGCAGTGCCCACGGACAGCTCCTAGCCAAAAACATTCAGTACTTC
-,TRBJ2-3,-,TRBV2,CASTWLDTQYF,TGTGCCAGCACATGGCTTGATACGCAGTATTTT
-,TRBJ1-2,once,TRBV6-6,CARGRGKDPF,TGTGCCAGGGGAAGGGGTAAAGACCCCTTC
-,TRBJ1-2,-,TRBV10-3,CAIQGYNYGYTF,TGTGCCATACAGGGATATAACTATGGCTACACCTTC
-,TRBJ1-1,-,TRBV3-1,CASSQSQGAEAFF,TGTGCCAGCAGCCAGTCACAGGGAGCTGAAGCTTTCTTT
-,TRBJ2-1,-,TRBV27,CASSLFKGRSYNEQFF,TGTGCCAGCAGTTTATTCAAGGGAAGGTCCTACAATGAGCAGTTCTTC
-,TRBJ1-5,once,TRBV23-1,CASNDGLTGKRSNQPQHF,TGCGCCAGCAACGACGGTCTTACAGGGAAAAGGTCGAATCAGCCCCAGCATTTT
-,TRBJ1-2,-,TRBV10-2,CASTDGGGANYGYTF,TGCGCCAGCACCGACGGGGGGGGAGCTAACTATGGCTACACCTTC
-,TRBJ2-4,-,TRBV3-1,CASSQGGDAGDIQYF,TGTGCCAGCAGCCAAGGGGGAGACGCAGGCGACATTCAGTACTTC
-,TRBJ2-7,once,TRBV15,CATSSRNEQYF,TGTGCCACCAGCTCTAGAAACGAGCAGTACTTC
-,TRBJ2-2,-,TRBV2,CASSEARGIGRTTGELFF,TGTGCCAGCAGTGAAGCGCGGGGAATTGGCAGGACCACCGGGGAGCTGTTTTTT
TRBD1,TRBJ2-3,-,TRBV29-1,CSVTGGRIDTQYF,TGCAGCGTTACAGGGGGCCGAATAGATACGCAGTATTTT
TRBD2,TRBJ2-5,once,TRBV29-1,CSVYGGAGETQYF,TGCAGCGTCTACGGGGGGGCAGGGGAGACCCAGTACTTC
-,TRBJ1-2,-,TRBV6-4,CASVDSGPYGYTF,TGTGCCAGCGTTGACAGCGGCCCATATGGCTACACCTTC
TRBD1,TRBJ1-5,-,TRBV27,CASAGQGIRQPQHF,TGTGCCAGCGCGGGACAGGGAATAAGGCAGCCCCAGCATTTT
-,TRBJ2-3,-,TRBV20-1,CSAVIQGDTQYF,TGCAGTGCTGTCATACAGGGAGATACGCAGTATTTT
-,TRBJ2-1,-,TRBV7-2,CASSLAGRLSYNEQFF,TGTGCCAGCAGCTTAGCGGGACGGCTATCATACAATGAGCAGTTCTTC
TRBD1,TRBJ1-2,-,TRBV29-1,CSVEGQGTNGYTF,TGCAGCGTTGAGGGACAGGGAACGAATGGCTACACCTTC
TRBD1,TRBJ2-7,-,TRBV5-6,CASSLPGGGYEQYF,TGTGCCAGCAGCTTGCCAGGGGGTGGCTACGAGCAGTACTTC
-,TRBJ2-7,-,TRBV6-5,CASSPGTIGTYEQYF,TGTGCCAGCAGCCCCGGGACGATCGGGACCTACGAGCAGTACTTC